Reported below is one T cell receptor beta chain. Its antigen is unidentified. The data are from a study of identical twins. The study's findings and limits: Analyses based on zero insertions could be partly confounded by invariant MAIT and iNKT cells. Compared with models, monozygotic twins showed more out-of-frame TCR alpha sharing.

TCRdb called the 5' RACE reads again in MiXCR, with one record for every CDR3 protein. The sample shows about 460,000 distinct CDR3 sequences, 12% to 15% of them seen only once. V gave up 4 bases and J gave up 3 bases, with 11 bases separating them. From germline, CDR1 is SGHRS and CDR2 YFSETQ. CDR3 size: 14 residues. The data were also submitted as part of a second study, on yellow fever vaccine responses in identical twins. This second study notes: Among the twins, the vaccine T cell response reportedly seemed partly convergent and partly personalized.

This chain links TRBV5-1 with TRBJ1-5; perhaps TRBD1 as D (6 bases). The TCR originated in a woman younger than 30 in good health. Sequences were obtained from CD4+ T cells sorted from blood. CDR3 coding DNA: TGCGCCAGCAGCACGGGACAAGCCAATCAGCCCCAGCATTTT. Its translation: CASSTGQANQPQHF.